This TCR beta chain was sequenced in a study of shared clonotypes between healthy human individuals. The V and J ends lost 0 bases and 7 bases respectively, with 12 bases between them. CDR3 length: 15 amino acids. The V gene's germline CDR1 is MNHNY and CDR2 SVGAGI (reference sequence). TCRdb keeps only in-frame clones here, not all; method: immunoSEQ multiplex PCR. The table includes about 2 million clones, approximately 95% detected once. Source material: naive CD4+ T cells sorted from blood. As for subset: CD45RA+ positively selected. The chain uses TRBV6-6 and TRBJ1-4; no firm D call. The TCR originated in a man between 18 and 29 years old in good health. CDR3 protein: CASSYSAQLIEKLFF. The CDR3 nucleotides are TGTGCCAGCAGTTACTCGGCACAGTTAATTGAAAAACTGTTTTTT.